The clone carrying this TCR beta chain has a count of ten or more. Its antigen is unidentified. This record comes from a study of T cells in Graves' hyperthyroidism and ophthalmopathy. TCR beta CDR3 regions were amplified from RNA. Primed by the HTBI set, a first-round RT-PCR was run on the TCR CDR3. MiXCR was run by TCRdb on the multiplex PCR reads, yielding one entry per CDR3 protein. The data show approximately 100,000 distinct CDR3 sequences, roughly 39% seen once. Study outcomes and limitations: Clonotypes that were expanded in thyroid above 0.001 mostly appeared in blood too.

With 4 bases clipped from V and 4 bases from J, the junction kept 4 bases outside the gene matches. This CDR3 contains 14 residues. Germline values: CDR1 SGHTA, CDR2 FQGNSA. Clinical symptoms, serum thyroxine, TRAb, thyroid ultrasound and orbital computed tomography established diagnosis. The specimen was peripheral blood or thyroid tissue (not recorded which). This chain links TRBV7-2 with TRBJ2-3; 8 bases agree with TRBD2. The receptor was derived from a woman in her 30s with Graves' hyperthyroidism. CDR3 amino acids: CASSSTSGSDTQYF. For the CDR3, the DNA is TGTGCCAGCAGCTCAACTAGCGGTTCAGATACGCAGTATTTT.